The 32 T cell receptor beta chains below were found in one sample sequenced in a study of blood T cell repertoires in COVID-19. Libraries were prepared by immunoSEQ multiplex PCR; TCRdb keeps only in-frame clonotypes and omits some of them. This table holds some 150,000 clones, 85% found once. Specimen: peripheral blood. The receptors were sampled from a human donor with acute or convalescent COVID-19. The donor label of this sample is uncertain.

This rearrangement joins TRBV7-8 to TRBJ2-3; D is possibly TRBD2 (5 bases). V dropped 5 bases and J dropped 1 base, with 10 bases sitting between them. Germline V CDR1 and CDR2: SGHVS, FQNEAQ. The CDR3 has 14 amino acids. The CDR3: CASSRALGTDTQYF. The CDR3 DNA reads as TGTGCCAGCAGCCGAGCACTAGGCACAGATACGCAGTATTTT.

The V call is TRBV7-2, the J call TRBJ1-2; D unresolved. Looked up from germline, CDR1 is SGHTA and CDR2 is FQGNSA. V lost 1 base, J lost 2 bases, and 8 bases lay in between. This CDR3 comprises 14 residues. CDR3 amino acids: CASSLDGRNYGYTF. DNA of the CDR3: TGTGCCAGCAGCTTAGATGGCAGAAACTATGGCTACACCTTC. The full variable domain, with the rest looked up from reference TRBV7-2 and TRBJ1-2, is GAGVSQSPSNKVTEKGKDVELRCDPISGHTALYWYRQSLGQGLEFLIYFQGNSAPDKSGLPSDRFSAERTGGSVSTLTIQRTQQEDSAVYLCASSLDGRNYGYTFGSGTRLTVV.

A single count supports this clone. The chain recombines TRBV19 with TRBJ1-1; perhaps TRBD1 as D (6 bases). Germline CDR1 reads LNHDA; CDR2 reads SQIVND (reference sequence). V gave up 3 bases and J gave up 4 bases, with 12 bases separating them. The CDR3 has 14 amino acids. CDR3 sequence: CASSMSRGLTEAFF. The DNA of the CDR3 is TGTGCCAGTAGTATGAGCAGGGGCCTCACTGAAGCTTTCTTT. The variable domain in full, completed from reference TRBV19 and TRBJ1-1, reads DGGITQSPKYLFRKEGQNVTLSCEQNLNHDAMYWYRQDPGQGLRLIYYSQIVNDFQKGDIAEGYSVSREKKESFPLTVTSAQKNPTAFYLCASSMSRGLTEAFFGQGTRLTVV.

The V call is TRBV6-2 or TRBV6-3, the J call TRBJ2-1, with TRBD2 matching over 13 bases. The length of the CDR3 is 15 residues. Germline CDR1 reads MNHEY; CDR2 reads SVGEGT. J was trimmed by 16 bases and V by 2 bases; bases with no gene match: 11. The CDR3 reads CASSYPTGLAGPLFF. The CDR3, as DNA: TGTGCCAGCAGTTACCCAACGGGACTAGCGGGGCCCCTCTTCTTC.

V gene TRBV9 combines with J gene TRBJ2-3, with TRBD2 matching 14 bases. Germline V CDR1 and CDR2: SGDLS, YYNGEE. J lost 4 bases, V lost 0 bases, and 7 bases had no gene match. The CDR3 consists of 18 residues. The CDR3 spells CASSVATSGRAPSDTQYF. As DNA, the CDR3 is TGTGCCAGCAGCGTAGCGACTAGCGGGAGGGCCCCGTCAGATACGCAGTATTTT.

The V call is TRBV4-3, the J call TRBJ1-1, with a weak D call TRBD1 (6 bases). Trimming stripped 0 bases from V and 1 base from J, with 15 bases between. CDR1 is LGHNA, CDR2 YSLEER, per germline. CDR3 length equals 17 residues. CDR3 sequence: CASSQDAGEGGNTEAFF. The CDR3 nucleotides are TGCGCCAGCAGCCAAGACGCCGGGGAAGGGGGGAACACTGAAGCTTTCTTT.

The rearrangement joins TRBV18 to TRBJ2-7, with a possible D match to TRBD2 (6 bases). Trimming cost V 4 bases and J 2 bases, with 9 bases left between them. The germline V gene has CDR1 KGHSH and CDR2 LQKENI. This CDR3 comprises 13 residues. The CDR3 loop reads CASSRGVAYEQYV. For the CDR3, the DNA is TGTGCCAGCTCACGGGGGGTGGCCTACGAGCAGTACGTC.

The chain has TRBV19 and TRBJ1-6; 7 bases are a match to TRBD1. Germline-derived CDR1 and CDR2 are LNHDA and SQIVND (reference sequence). This CDR3 contains 15 residues. With 3 bases clipped from V and 9 bases from J, the junction kept 8 bases outside the gene matches. In nucleotides, the CDR3 is TGTGCCAGTAGTATGAGTATCCAGGGGGGTTCACCCCTCCACTTT. It translates to CASSMSIQGGSPLHF.

Worth noting for this clone: The junction does not match germline at one end; this may be a read error. V and J are TRBV5-5 and TRBJ2-3; 8 bases align to TRBD1. The V gene's germline CDR1 is SGHKS and CDR2 YYEKEE (reference sequence). The CDR3 totals 15 residues. The CDR3 nucleotides are TGTGCCAGCAGCTTGGAAGGACAGGGCACATATACGCAGTATTTT. Its protein is CASSLEGQGTYTQYF. The whole variable domain, filled in from reference TRBV5-5 and TRBJ2-3, reads DAGVTQSPTHLIKTRGQQVTLRCSPISGHKSVSWYQQVLGQGPQFIFQYYEKEERGRGNFPDRFSARQFPNYSSELNVNALLLGDSALYLCASSLEGQGTYTQYFGPGTRLTVL.

The chain uses TRBV9 and TRBJ2-1, with 8 bases identical to TRBD2. Trimming took 0 bases from V and 3 from J; bases not matched to a gene: 5. The CDR3 is 16 amino acids. Germline CDR1 reads SGDLS; CDR2 reads YYNGEE. The CDR3 loop reads CASSVAREAFYNEQFF. The DNA for the CDR3 is TGTGCCAGCAGCGTAGCGCGGGAGGCCTTCTACAATGAGCAGTTCTTC.

The rearrangement uses TRBV19 and TRBJ2-2, with 7 bases fitting TRBD1. The V gene end was trimmed by 5 bases and the J gene end by 1 base; junction bases not matched to a gene: 4. Germline CDR1 and CDR2: LNHDA and SQIVND (reference sequence). This CDR3 has 15 amino acids. CDR3 loop: CASSGTARNTGELFF. Here the CDR3 DNA reads TGTGCCAGTAGTGGGACAGCTCGGAACACCGGGGAGCTGTTTTTT.

The chain carries TRBV29-1 and TRBJ1-2, with TRBD1 as a possible D gene (6 bases). Germline assignment: CDR1 SQVTM and CDR2 ANQGSEA. This CDR3 comprises 13 residues. Trimming shortened V by 0 bases and J by 7 bases, and 12 bases separated the two germline ends. Here the CDR3 reads CSVEEGTGSGYTF. In DNA form, the CDR3 reads TGCAGCGTTGAAGAGGGAACAGGGAGTGGCTACACCTTC.

There are many counts of this clone. The chain recombines TRBV3-1 (or the pseudogene TRBV3-2) with TRBJ2-2, with no clear D. This CDR3 region has 14 residues. Trimming stripped 4 bases from V and 0 bases from J, with 6 bases between. Germline values: CDR1 LGHDT, CDR2 YNNKEL (reference sequence). The CDR3 region is CASSPIANTGELFF. The CDR3 nucleotides are TGTGCCAGCAGCCCCATTGCGAACACCGGGGAGCTGTTTTTT.

The V and J genes are TRBV6-1 and TRBJ1-3, with TRBD1 identical over 7 bases. Per the germline V gene, CDR1 is MNHNS and CDR2 is SASEGT. Trimming removed 2 bases from V and 0 bases from J; junction bases left unmatched: 4. The CDR3 is 16 residues long. The CDR3 spells CASSEFPGGSGNTIYF. CDR3 nucleotide sequence: TGTGCCAGCAGTGAATTCCCAGGGGGCTCTGGAAACACCATATATTTT.

The chain uses TRBV10-3 and TRBJ1-2; 8 nucleotides match TRBD1. CDR1 is ENHRY, CDR2 SYGVKD, per germline. V lost 7 bases, J lost 0 bases, and 7 bases stayed unmatched. The CDR3 extends over 15 amino acids. CDR3 in amino acids: CAITTDRDTNYGYTF. CDR3 coding DNA: TGTGCCATCACCACGGACAGGGACACTAACTATGGCTACACCTTC.

The chain has TRBV4-1 and TRBJ2-5, with D possibly being TRBD1 (6 bases). CDR1 is MGHRA, CDR2 YSYEKL, per germline. V lost 1 base and J 5 bases, leaving 14 bases between the germline ends. The CDR3 runs to 15 residues. The CDR3 reads CASSQAPGQGETQYF. The CDR3 DNA reads as TGCGCCAGCAGCCAAGCCCCGGGACAAGGGGAGACCCAGTACTTC.

The J gene is TRBJ2-1, the V gene TRBV6-2 or TRBV6-3; 9 bases align to TRBD2. The ends lost 5 bases at V and 4 bases at J; junction bases unmatched: 9. The CDR3 spans 16 residues. The V gene's germline CDR1 is MNHEY and CDR2 SVGEGT. The CDR3 protein is CASSHGPSGGYNEQFF. The CDR3 coding sequence is TGTGCCAGCAGTCACGGCCCCAGCGGGGGGTACAATGAGCAGTTCTTC.

This sequence joins TRBV12-3 or TRBV12-4 and TRBJ1-2, with a tentative D call TRBD1 (5 bases). The CDR3 sequence is 12 residues long. V was cut by 3 bases and J by 4 bases, with 6 bases left in between. DNA for the CDR3: TGTGCCAGCAGTTTCCAGGGCTATGGCTACACCTTC. Translated: CASSFQGYGYTF.

V gene TRBV6-5 combines with J gene TRBJ1-1, with 7 bases matching TRBD1. Germline lookup yields CDR1 MNHEY and CDR2 SVGAGI. Trimming took 2 bases from V and 7 from J; bases not matched to a gene: 1. The CDR3 spans 12 residues. CDR3 DNA: TGTGCCAGCAGTTACGCAGGGGGTGAAGCTTTCTTT. It yields the protein CASSYAGGEAFF.

The chain carries TRBV9 and TRBJ2-5, with 8 bases identical to TRBD2. The germline CDR1 and CDR2 sequences are SGDLS and YYNGEE. The CDR3 totals 16 residues. The trim removed 0 bases at V and 2 bases at J, leaving 6 bases unmatched. The CDR3 reads CASSVGIERGQETQYF. Here the CDR3 DNA reads TGTGCCAGCAGCGTAGGTATTGAGCGGGGGCAAGAGACCCAGTACTTC.

V and J are TRBV14 and TRBJ2-2; D is unresolved. The germline CDR1 and CDR2 sequences are SGHDN and FVKESK. The CDR3 has 16 residues. Trimming shortened V by 1 base and J by 0 bases, and 9 bases separated the two germline ends. This chain's CDR3 is CASSQARLANTGELFF. The CDR3 DNA is TGTGCCAGCAGCCAAGCCAGACTCGCGAACACCGGGGAGCTGTTTTTT.

The chain joins TRBV5-1 to TRBJ1-5; possibly TRBD1 for D (5 bases). Trimming shortened V by 0 bases and J by 6 bases, and 10 bases separated the two germline ends. Per the germline V gene, CDR1 is SGHRS and CDR2 is YFSETQ. The CDR3 is 14 residues long. CDR3: CASSLDGGGQPQHF. As DNA, the CDR3 is TGCGCCAGCAGCTTGGACGGGGGTGGTCAGCCCCAGCATTTT.

The count of this clone is one. The chain couples TRBV4-2 to TRBJ2-5, with TRBD2 as a possible D gene (6 bases). V lost 0 bases and J lost 7, with 15 bases in between. The V gene's germline CDR1 is LGHNA and CDR2 YNFKEQ. The CDR3 totals 15 residues. This CDR3 reads CASSQDGGTWGTQYF. The CDR3 DNA reads as TGTGCCAGCAGCCAAGATGGAGGGACCTGGGGGACCCAGTACTTC.

The chain employs TRBV19 and TRBJ1-6; no clear D. V was trimmed by 7 bases and J by 0 bases, leaving 7 bases between them. In germline, CDR1 is LNHDA, CDR2 SQIVND (reference sequence). The CDR3 sequence is 14 residues long. CDR3 nucleotide sequence: TGTGCCAGTAATTCAGTCTCCTATAATTCACCCCTCCACTTT. Residues: CASNSVSYNSPLHF.

This rearrangement joins TRBV9 to TRBJ2-1; D unresolved. Trimming left V 0 bases short and J 4 bases short, with 14 bases between. From germline, CDR1 is SGDLS and CDR2 YYNGEE. This CDR3 is 16 amino acids long. Here the CDR3 DNA reads TGTGCCAGCAGCGTAGGAATAGTAAGTACGTACAATGAGCAGTTCTTC. Protein product: CASSVGIVSTYNEQFF.

The chain carries TRBV30 and TRBJ1-1; TRBD1 is a possible D gene (6 bases). The germline V and J ends were trimmed by 0 bases and 0 bases, with 8 bases remaining between them. Germline CDR1 GTSNPN, CDR2 SVGIG (reference sequence). The CDR3 length is 14 residues. In DNA form, the CDR3 reads TGTGCCTGGAGTGTACAGGGCTTGAACACTGAAGCTTTCTTT. Translation: CAWSVQGLNTEAFF. Complete variable domain (other parts from reference TRBV30 and TRBJ1-1): SQTIHQWPATLVQPVGSPLSLECTVEGTSNPNLYWYRQAAGRGLQLLFYSVGIGQISSEVPQNLSASRPQDRQFILSSKKLLLSDSGFYLCAWSVQGLNTEAFFGQGTRLTVV.

The rearrangement joins TRBV7-2 to TRBJ1-2; tentatively, D is TRBD1 (5 bases). Germline lookup yields CDR1 SGHTA and CDR2 FQGNSA. The CDR3 is made up of 15 amino acids. Trimming left V 1 base short and J 6 bases short, with 15 bases between. The CDR3 region is CASSLVRGRADGYTF. Written as DNA, the CDR3 is TGTGCCAGCAGCTTAGTTAGGGGCAGGGCTGATGGCTACACCTTC.

The chain employs TRBV4-2 and TRBJ1-1; 7 bases match TRBD1. This CDR3 spans 14 amino acids. The germline CDR1 and CDR2 sequences are LGHNA and YNFKEQ. The ends lost 1 base at V and 6 bases at J; junction bases unmatched: 5. The DNA of the CDR3 is TGTGCCAGCAGCCAAGCAGACAGGGCCCCTGAAGCTTTCTTT. This sequence encodes CASSQADRAPEAFF.

V gene TRBV19 combines with J gene TRBJ2-5, with unresolved D. Germline V lookup: CDR1 LNHDA, CDR2 SQIVND (reference sequence). CDR3 size: 14 residues. With 5 bases removed from V and 7 bases from J, the gap between germline ends came to 17 bases. CDR3 residues: CASSPQILMVTQYF. DNA of the CDR3: TGTGCCAGTAGTCCCCAAATACTGATGGTGACCCAGTACTTC.

J is TRBJ1-4 and V is TRBV6-5; 8 nucleotides match TRBD1. The CDR3 has 14 amino acids. The junction had 5 bases not matched to a gene; V was cut back by 6 bases and J by 5 bases. Germline CDR1 reads MNHEY; CDR2 reads SVGAGI. The CDR3 loop reads CASSRQGRNEKLFF. The CDR3 DNA sequence: TGTGCCAGCAGCCGACAGGGGAGGAATGAAAAACTGTTTTTT.

The table lists this clone with a count of one. The chain has TRBV7-9 and TRBJ2-1, with 8 bases lining up with TRBD2. V was clipped by 2 bases and J by 12 bases; unmatched bases: 3. CDR1 is SEHNR and CDR2 is FQNEAQ in the germline V gene (reference sequence). This CDR3 comprises 12 residues. The CDR3 spells CASSLIAGLQFF. Here the CDR3 DNA reads TGTGCCAGCAGCTTAATAGCGGGACTGCAGTTCTTC.

This rearrangement joins TRBV28 to TRBJ1-1; D is unresolved. The ends were cut back, 1 base at V and 11 bases at J, with 8 bases in the middle. Germline V CDR1 and CDR2: MDHEN, SYDVKM. The CDR3 has 11 residues. DNA for the CDR3: TGTGCCAGCAGTTTATCCGGAGCGGCTTTCTTT. Translation: CASSLSGAAFF.